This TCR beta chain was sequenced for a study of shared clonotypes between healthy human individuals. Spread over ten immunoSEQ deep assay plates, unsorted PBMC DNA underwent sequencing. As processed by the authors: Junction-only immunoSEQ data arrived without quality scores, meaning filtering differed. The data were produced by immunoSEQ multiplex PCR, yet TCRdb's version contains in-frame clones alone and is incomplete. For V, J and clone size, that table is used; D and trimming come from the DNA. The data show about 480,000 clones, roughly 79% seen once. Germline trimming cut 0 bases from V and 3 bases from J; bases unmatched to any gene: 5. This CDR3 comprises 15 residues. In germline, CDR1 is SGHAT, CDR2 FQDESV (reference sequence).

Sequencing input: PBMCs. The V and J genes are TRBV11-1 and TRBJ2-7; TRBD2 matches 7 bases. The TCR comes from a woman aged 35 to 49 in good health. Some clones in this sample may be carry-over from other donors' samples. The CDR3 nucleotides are TGTGCCAGCAGCTTAGCGGGAGGGAAGCGCTACGAGCAGTACTTC. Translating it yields CASSLAGGKRYEQYF.